This T cell receptor beta chain was captured by sequencing in a study of Graves' ophthalmopathy and Graves' hyperthyroidism. RNA transcripts were the source from which TCR beta CDR3 regions were amplified. HTBI-primed first-round RT-PCR preceded second-round multiplex PCR. TCRdb reprocessed the multiplex PCR reads via MiXCR and lists one record per CDR3 protein. The sample lists about half a million distinct CDR3 sequences; roughly 14% were seen once. Moderate-to-severe activity, CAS ≥3, NOSPECS ≥4 and duration under 3 months were recorded for donors with ophthalmopathy. In its sample, this clonotype was seen a few times. The length of the CDR3 is 13 residues. Germline values: CDR1 SGHAT, CDR2 FQNNGV. The germline V and J ends were trimmed by 3 bases and 2 bases, with 7 bases remaining between them.

The sequenced sample consisted of blood. V usage is TRBV11-2 and J usage is TRBJ2-5; no clear D gene. This receptor was taken from a woman in her 30s with Graves' ophthalmopathy. The CDR3 DNA reads TGTGCCAGCAGCTTCGAAGAGCAAGAGACCCAGTACTTC. Encoded protein: CASSFEEQETQYF.